The rows below give T cell receptor beta chains drawn from one sample of a study of CD8+ T cells in alopecia areata. Method: immunoSEQ multiplex PCR; TCRdb's copy keeps in-frame clones and lacks some. The table has some 150,000 clones, approximately 80% seen once. Sample: CD8+ T cells sorted from blood, taken at week 4, from a patient treated with tofacitinib. The receptors shown here come from a human donor with alopecia areata. The CDR3 runs from the conserved cysteine through the conserved F or W. Some rows have no size entry. The others give once, few or many, or a class for an expanded clone.

>.|TRBV4-1
CASSPSLGELYNEQFF
>.|TRBV6-5
CASSYRQGPDTQYF
>.|TRBV6-5
CASSYSSTDGYTF
>.|TRBV6-5
CASSYSTGRYNEQFF
>.|TRBV11-2
CASSGRLDPYEQYF
>few|TRBV23-1
CATTGKHSTDTQYF
>.|TRBV7-2
CASSLERTGGMETQYF
>.|TRBV29-1
CSVGIRGGNTEAFF
>.|TRBV4-2
CASSQDYLAGVYEQYF
>.|TRBV11-3
CASSSRGANTEAFF
>.|TRBV2
CASSETRTEVSYEQYF
>.|TRBV4-1
CASSKLDTYKAGELFF
>.|TRBV6-1
CASSERTSGANVLTF
>.|TRBV6-5
CASSHQGGGDGYTF
>.|TRBV7-6
CASSPLPQGLYNSPLHF
>few|TRBV29-1
CSVEGTPAYEQYF
>.|TRBV4-1
CASSQEGRNTEAFF
>.|TRBV7-9
CASSRTDRTYEQYF
>.|TRBV19
CATGQGSYEQYF
>once|TRBV7-9
CASSLAAAGGPHNEQFF
>.|TRBV7-9
CASSLATGAPTYEQYF
>.|TRBV5-1
CASSLEGVPLHF
>.|TRBV25-1
CASSPTAGGPGTGELFF
>few|TRBV29-1
CSVEGGTGGAGQETQYF
>.|TRBV18
CASSPRSDTQYF
>few|TRBV29-1
CSVEADQLDTQYF
>.|TRBV5-6
CASSRGYEQYF
>.|TRBV23-1
CASSQSQGFNQPQHF
>few|TRBV14
CASSQEYGYNEQFF
>.|TRBV5-1
CASSREEVIGEQYF
>few|TRBV29-1
CSARDSSYEQYF
>few|TRBV29-1
CSVDGLANTGELFF
>.|TRBV5-6
CASTGVSYNEQFF
>.|TRBV11-2
CASRRNTGTIYNEQFF
>.|TRBV10-3
CAISETSQPPTDTQYF
>once|TRBV6-1
CASSGQSYEQYF
>few|TRBV30
CAWSVLYGYTF
>.|TRBV7-9
CASSLGIKGRQYF
>.|TRBV9
CASSETGYSNTGELFF
>few|TRBV6-6
CASSYTGSYEQYF
>.|TRBV7-9
CASNPTGKSTEAFF
>.|TRBV27
CASSLTQGLETQYF
>.|TRBV6-1
CASSLLGLNYEQYF
>.|TRBV7-6
CASSRGSGPAYEQYF
>.|TRBV27
CASTPYKGFDEQYF
>.|TRBV9
CASSVVPNEQFF
>.|TRBV7-9
CASSRLGTEAFF
>once|TRBV6-5
CASSYRLGDRFEAFF
>.|TRBV5-8
CASSLAGRRAGTYEQYF
>once|TRBV9
CASSVYSGGNTEAFF
>.|TRBV5-1
CASSLGGSSYEQYF
>.|TRBV5-6
CASSFGGETQYF
>.|TRBV10-3
CAIMTGRADTQYF
>.|TRBV7-2
CASSWAGGSQETQYF
>.|TRBV5-1
CASSSDGQETQYF
>.|TRBV2
CASSEAARAGNTIYF
>.|TRBV27
CASSLAGRPDTQYF
>.|TRBV5-6
CASSSVGGGATPLHF
>.|TRBV15
CATSYTGRSYEQYF
>.|TRBV15
CATSSTSGGAVSTDTQYF